This TCR beta chain was profiled in a study of shared clonotypes between healthy human individuals. Positively selected for CCR7, the CD45RO-negative cells used as naive CD8 cells excluded terminally differentiated effector memory CD45RA+ cells. General study findings and limits: Clonotypes shared by all four sorted-subset donors had higher generation probabilities than non-shared clonotypes.

V was clipped by 7 bases and J by 5 bases, with 18 bases between them. The CDR3 spans 15 residues. CDR1 is MDHEN, CDR2 SYDVKM, per germline. Only in-frame clones appear in the TCRdb table, and some are missing; sequencing was by immunoSEQ multiplex PCR. There are roughly 2.1 million clones in the sample; 90% to 95% occur only once, and more than 1.5% lies in the top ten. As regards this clone: Its specificity is unknown.

The material sequenced was naive CD8+ T cells from PBMCs. The TCR originated in a man younger than 30 in good health. Some clones in this sample may be carry-over from other donors' samples. This chain links TRBV28 with TRBJ1-5; weak D call: TRBD1 (6 bases). The CDR3 nucleotides are TGTGCCAGCATCGTATCCGCACAGGGATATCAGCCCCAGCATTTT. This sequence encodes CASIVSAQGYQPQHF.